These 7 T cell receptor beta chains originate from one sample sequenced in a study of spatial heterogeneity in lung cancer. MiXCR was run by TCRdb on the 5' RACE reads, yielding one entry per CDR3 protein. The sample lists about 9,000 distinct CDR3 sequences; under 8% were seen once. Their target antigens are unknown. Time point defined: sample taken at primary tumor resection. Study results and caveats: Mutation tallies in tumors tracked expanded intratumoral alpha and beta TCR counts.

Sequencing was performed on lung tumor tissue, taken at surgery. The receptors derive from a male donor with early-stage non-small cell lung cancer.

This clonotype was seen at least ten times. The V gene is TRBV20-1, the J gene TRBJ1-5; no reliable D call. The CDR3 spans 15 residues. With 0 bases removed from V and 0 bases from J, the gap between germline ends came to 9 bases. Germline loops: CDR1 DFQATT, CDR2 SNEGSKA (reference sequence). CDR3 in DNA: TGCAGTGCTAGAGATAGCGGTTTTAGCAATCAGCCCCAGCATTTT. Translating it yields CSARDSGFSNQPQHF.

CDR3 region: CASRNLQGRLDYGYTF. CDR3 DNA sequence: TGTGCCAGCAGGAATCTACAGGGTCGGTTGGACTATGGCTACACCTTC. The chain has TRBV28 and TRBJ1-2; D perhaps matches TRBD1 (6 bases). V lost 6 bases and J lost 3, with 20 bases in between. The CDR3 has 16 amino acids. Germline CDR1 and CDR2: MDHEN and SYDVKM.

This clonotype was observed a handful of times. V gene TRBV5-6 combines with J gene TRBJ2-3, with 8 bases identical to TRBD2. CDR3 length: 13 amino acids. Germline assignment: CDR1 SGHDT and CDR2 YYEEEE. J gave up 4 bases and V 3 bases, and 1 base lay outside the gene matches. The CDR3 DNA reads TGTGCCAGCAGCTGGGGACTAGCAGATACGCAGTATTTT. Protein product: CASSWGLADTQYF. The entire variable domain, with the rest obtained from reference TRBV5-6 and TRBJ2-3, is as follows: DAGVTQSPTHLIKTRGQQVTLRCSPKSGHDTVSWYQQALGQGPQFIFQYYEEEERQRGNFPDRFSGHQFPNYSSELNVNALLLGDSALYLCASSWGLADTQYFGPGTRLTVL.

This clonotype was seen many times. V and J are TRBV9 and TRBJ2-6, with D hard to call. This CDR3 spans 20 amino acids. The V gene lost 4 bases and the J gene lost 2 bases, with 25 bases spanning the gap. Germline CDR1 reads SGDLS; CDR2 reads YYNGEE. The CDR3 nucleotides read TGTGCCAGCAGCATCCACCACGTCGGGTACAAAACGGCTGGGGCCAACGTCCTGACTTTC. It is translated as CASSIHHVGYKTAGANVLTF.

This clonotype is medium-sized (0.01 to 0.1%) in the sample. The rearrangement uses TRBV24-1 and TRBJ1-3; no reliable D call. Trimming removed 3 bases from V and 0 bases from J, with 8 bases in between. The CDR3 contains 15 residues. In germline, CDR1 is KGHDR, CDR2 SFDVKD. CDR3 amino acids: CATSDAGLSGNTIYF. In nucleotides, the CDR3 is TGTGCCACCAGTGATGCGGGTCTCTCTGGAAACACCATATATTTT.

This clonotype was counted at least ten times. The chain recombines TRBV12-3 or TRBV12-4 with TRBJ2-7, with D possibly being TRBD1 (6 bases). The CDR3 contains 14 residues. Trimming pared 6 bases from V and 0 bases from J, leaving 12 bases between. The CDR3 sequence is CASRWTESSYEQYF. CDR3 DNA: TGTGCCAGCAGGTGGACAGAGAGCTCCTACGAGCAGTACTTC.

The chain employs TRBV6-1 and TRBJ2-5; weak D call: TRBD2 (7 bases). This CDR3 has 15 amino acids. V lost 1 base and J 5 bases, leaving 14 bases between the germline ends. The germline gives CDR1 MNHNS, CDR2 SASEGT. Written as DNA, the CDR3 is TGTGCCAGCAGTGAAGGAACGGGGGGCGGGGAGACCCAGTACTTC. It yields the protein CASSEGTGGGETQYF.